This T cell receptor (beta chain) derives from a study of neurological immune-mediated disorders. The cDNA was generated through 5'RACE incorporating 10-nucleotide random UMIs. TCRdb used MiXCR to reprocess the 5' RACE reads, holding one entry per CDR3 protein. The sample contains approximately 50,000 distinct CDR3 sequences, about 5% of which appear only once. With respect to this clonotype: No antigen is known for it.

CDR3 length: 13 residues. Between the trimmed V and J ends, which lost 8 bases and 6 bases, there was a span of 17 bases. General study points: The repertoires of 18 of 34 multiple sclerosis patients were placed by phylogenetic grouping in a single related-CDR3 cluster, which may be a signature.

Sequenced input: CD4+ T cells from blood. The clonotype originates from a young woman with multiple sclerosis. The chain combines TRBV12-3 or TRBV12-4 with TRBJ2-7; possible D gene TRBD2, 7 bases. CDR3: CASRRSGGLEQYF. The DNA for the CDR3 is TGTGCCAGCCGCCGGTCGGGGGGCCTCGAGCAGTACTTC.